This is a list of T cell receptor beta chains from one sample in a study of cytomegalovirus exposure and HLA in healthy donors. Sequencing used immunoSEQ multiplex PCR; TCRdb keeps in-frame clones, though not all of them. The sample lists some 100,000 clones, 60% to 75% occurring once. What was sequenced was PBMCs. These receptors came from a man in his fifties or sixties in good health and CMV-seronegative. Each CDR3 is given with its conserved first and last residue. D genes are given only for firm matches. Clone size is stated in some rows and not others, as once, few, many or a class when expanded.

NA	TRBV19	NA	TRBJ1-1	TGTGCCAGTAGTGCGCAAAGAGGCCGCGACTCTGAAGCTTTCTTT	CASSAQRGRDSEAFF
TRBD1	TRBV4-3	once	TRBJ1-2	TGCGCCAGCAGCCAAGATGGGACAGGGGGATATGGCTACACCTTC	CASSQDGTGGYGYTF
NA	TRBV4-1	NA	TRBJ1-2	TGCGCCAGCACCGGTAGGGGGGGCAATGGCTACACCTTC	CASTGRGGNGYTF
NA	TRBV6-6	NA	TRBJ1-5	TGTGCCAGCAGTTACTCCGCCAGGAGCAATCAGCCCCAGCATTTT	CASSYSARSNQPQHF
TRBD1	TRBV28	NA	TRBJ1-5	TGTGCCAGCACTGAGGGGGCGGGGGGTAGGAGCAATCAGCCCCAGCATTTT	CASTEGAGGRSNQPQHF
TRBD2	TRBV7-2	NA	TRBJ2-3	TGTGCCAGCAGCTTAAGGGCGGGAGGGCCCGGAGATACGCAGTATTTT	CASSLRAGGPGDTQYF
TRBD1	TRBV2	NA	TRBJ1-6	TGTGCCAGCAGTGACTACAGGGGGGATTCACCCCTCCACTTT	CASSDYRGDSPLHF
TRBD1	TRBV10-1	NA	TRBJ2-1	TGCGCCAGCAGTGAGATAGGGACAGGTAGTTGGAATGAGCAGTTCTTC	CASSEIGTGSWNEQFF
TRBD1	TRBV27	once	TRBJ1-4	TGTGCCAGCGGGGGACAGGGGGCGCCGGGTGAAAAACTGTTTTTT	CASGGQGAPGEKLFF
TRBD2	TRBV15	NA	TRBJ2-7	TGTGCCACCAGCCAGGGGTTGGTTATAGCGGGGGGGCGGTACGAGCAGTACTTC	CATSQGLVIAGGRYEQYF
TRBD1	TRBV7-9	NA	TRBJ1-2	TGTGCCAGCAGCCGAGAAGGGGGCGTGAACTATGGCTACACCTTC	CASSREGGVNYGYTF
NA	TRBV28	few	TRBJ2-2	TGTGCCAGCAGAGAGAGGGCAACCGGGGAGCTGTTTTTT	CASRERATGELFF
NA	TRBV28	NA	TRBJ2-7	TGTGCCAGCAGCCAGTCCCGCCCCCCCTACGAGCAGTACTTC	CASSQSRPPYEQYF
TRBD1	TRBV6-6	NA	TRBJ1-4	TGTGCCAGCAGTTACGCCGACAGGGGGCCTCTGTTTTTT	CASSYADRGPLFF
NA	TRBV5-1	few	TRBJ1-5	TGCGCCAGCAGCTACGGGGAGGGGCCCCAGCATTTT	CASSYGEGPQHF
NA	TRBV6-5	NA	TRBJ1-6	TGTGCCAGCAGTTACTCGGGGAGGGAAGAATCACCCCTCCACTTT	CASSYSGREESPLHF
NA	TRBV5-8	NA	TRBJ1-1	TGTGCCAGCAGCTGGGGGGGTGGGAACACTGAAGCTTTCTTT	CASSWGGGNTEAFF
TRBD1	TRBV6-1	NA	TRBJ2-5	TGTGCCAGCAGTGATACGTTTTGGGGACAGGGCTCGGCCCAGTACTTC	CASSDTFWGQGSAQYF
NA	TRBV15	NA	TRBJ2-1	TGTGCCACCAGCCCCAAGGGAGAGAACTACAATGAGCAGTTCTTC	CATSPKGENYNEQFF
NA	TRBV7-8	NA	TRBJ1-1	TGTGCCAGCAGCTTCTTCATTACTCTGGGGCGGGGGGACACTGAAGCTTTCTTT	CASSFFITLGRGDTEAFF
NA	TRBV7-9	NA	TRBJ2-2	TGTGCCAGCAGCTTCGGACAGGGAGGGAAACCCGGGGAGCTGTTTTTT	CASSFGQGGKPGELFF
NA	TRBV7-8	NA	TRBJ1-1	TGTGCCAGCAGCCCGAGAGACACTGAAGCTTTCTTT	CASSPRDTEAFF
TRBD2	TRBV2	few	TRBJ2-5	TGTGCCAGCAGGTCGTCTAGCGGGCTTCAAGAGACCCAGTACTTC	CASRSSSGLQETQYF
NA	TRBV27	NA	TRBJ2-5	TGTGCCAGCAGTTTAAGCGTGGGGCCCGGGGAGACCCAGTACTTC	CASSLSVGPGETQYF
NA	TRBV4-3	few	TRBJ1-1	TGCGCCAGCAGCCAAGATCAGCGGGGTCGGACTGAAGCTTTCTTT	CASSQDQRGRTEAFF
TRBD2	TRBV11-2	few	TRBJ2-5	TGTGCCAGCAGCCCCCGTCGGACTAGCGGAGATCAAGAGACCCAGTACTTC	CASSPRRTSGDQETQYF
TRBD1	TRBV15	NA	TRBJ2-7	TGTGCCACCAGCCTGGACAGGGCGACCTACGAGCAGTACTTC	CATSLDRATYEQYF
NA	TRBV28	NA	TRBJ2-2	TGTGCCAGCAGTTTATTTGCAGGTGGGAACACCGGGGAGCTGTTTTTT	CASSLFAGGNTGELFF
NA	TRBV5-6	NA	TRBJ2-7	TGTGCCAGCAGCGGGGGACTGAACTACGAGCAGTACTTC	CASSGGLNYEQYF
NA	TRBV7-2	NA	TRBJ1-2	TGTGCCAGCAGCTTGCACCGAGGGGGCTACACCTTC	CASSLHRGGYTF
TRBD2	TRBV30	NA	TRBJ2-1	TGTGCCTGGAACGCGGGAGGCAGTACTGAGCAGTTCTTC	CAWNAGGSTEQFF
NA	TRBV30	NA	TRBJ1-3	TGTGCCTGGAGTGTTGTGGGGGCTCTGAAGGACACCATATATTTT	CAWSVVGALKDTIYF
NA	TRBV4-3	NA	TRBJ2-2	TGCGCCAGCAGCCAAGATGACAGGCCGAACACCGGGGAGCTGTTTTTT	CASSQDDRPNTGELFF
TRBD1	TRBV18	once	TRBJ2-7	TGTGCCAGCTCACCAGGGAGTCACAGGGGCTCCGAGCAGTACTTC	CASSPGSHRGSEQYF
TRBD1	TRBV7-9	NA	TRBJ1-2	TGTGCCAGCAGCCAGGACAGGACCGTCTATGGCTACACCTTC	CASSQDRTVYGYTF
NA	TRBV5-4	NA	TRBJ2-1	TGTGCCAGCAGCTTGGTACAGCTACGTGAGCAGTTCTTC	CASSLVQLREQFF
NA	TRBV28	NA	TRBJ1-1	TGTGCCAGCAGTCTACTTGGTCGCACTGAAGCTTTCTTT	CASSLLGRTEAFF
TRBD2	TRBV28	NA	TRBJ2-7	TGTGCCAGCATCCCGAGCGGGAGAACCAGGGAAGAGCAGTACTTC	CASIPSGRTREEQYF
NA	TRBV6-5	NA	TRBJ1-4	TGTGCCACCCGAAACGGGGGATCGGAAAAACTGTTTTTT	CATRNGGSEKLFF
NA	TRBV30	NA	TRBJ1-2	TGTGCCTGGACCCTAAATCCCTCAATGGGCTACACCTTC	CAWTLNPSMGYTF
NA	TRBV7-9	NA	TRBJ2-1	TGTGCCAGCAGCTTAATCGATGAGCAGTTCTTC	CASSLIDEQFF
TRBD2	TRBV6-6	few	TRBJ2-2	TGTGCCAGCATTCCCGCGGGGGGGGGCACCGGGGAGCTGTTTTTT	CASIPAGGGTGELFF
NA	TRBV11-2	NA	TRBJ2-1	TGTGCCAGCAGCTTAGAAGGTACGGGACTCGCCAATGAGCAGTTCTTC	CASSLEGTGLANEQFF
NA	TRBV5-8	NA	TRBJ2-5	TGTGCCAGCAGGTTCAGGGGGGATGAGACCCAGTACTTC	CASRFRGDETQYF
NA	TRBV4-3	once	TRBJ1-1	TGCGCCAGCAGCCAATCCCGGGGGGGGTACACTGAAGCTTTCTTT	CASSQSRGGYTEAFF
NA	TRBV15	NA	TRBJ2-5	TGTGCCACCAGCAGAGTAACAGGGGGAGGGGAGACCCAGTACTTC	CATSRVTGGGETQYF
NA	TRBV28	NA	TRBJ2-7	TGTGCCAGCGGAGGATCTGGGCCCTACGAGCAGTACTTC	CASGGSGPYEQYF
NA	TRBV7-2	NA	TRBJ2-7	TGTGCCAGCAGCGGGCCCTTGTTCGAGCAGTACTTC	CASSGPLFEQYF
NA	TRBV6-1	NA	TRBJ1-3	TGTGCCAGCAGTGAACGGTGGCAGGAGGCACGCACCATATATTTT	CASSERWQEARTIYF
NA	TRBV5-1	NA	TRBJ1-6	TGCGCCAGCAGCCCCGAGGGGCAGGGGAATTCACCCCTCCACTTT	CASSPEGQGNSPLHF
NA	TRBV28	NA	TRBJ1-5	TGTGCCAGCAGTCCCGGGACACTTCTCAATCAGCCCCAGCATTTT	CASSPGTLLNQPQHF